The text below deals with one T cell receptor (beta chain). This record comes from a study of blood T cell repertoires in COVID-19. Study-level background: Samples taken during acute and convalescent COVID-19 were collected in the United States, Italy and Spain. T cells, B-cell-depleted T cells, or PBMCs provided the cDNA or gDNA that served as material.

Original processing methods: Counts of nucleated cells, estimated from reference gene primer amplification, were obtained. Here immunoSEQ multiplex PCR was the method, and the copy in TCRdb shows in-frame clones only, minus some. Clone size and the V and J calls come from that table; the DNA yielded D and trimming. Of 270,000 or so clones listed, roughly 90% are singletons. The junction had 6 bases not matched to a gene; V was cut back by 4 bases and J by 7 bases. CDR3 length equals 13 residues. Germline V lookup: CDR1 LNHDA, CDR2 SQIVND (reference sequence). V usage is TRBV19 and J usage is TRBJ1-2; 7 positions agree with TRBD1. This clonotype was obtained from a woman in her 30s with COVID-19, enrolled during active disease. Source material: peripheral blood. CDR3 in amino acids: CASSTGGLGGYTF. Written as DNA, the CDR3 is TGTGCCAGTAGTACAGGGGGACTCGGTGGCTACACCTTC.